This T cell receptor beta chain comes out of a study of blood T cell repertoires in COVID-19. Profiled with immunoSEQ multiplex PCR; TCRdb holds only in-frame clones, not every one. The sample holds 150,000 to 200,000 clones, around three quarters seen once. This CDR3 has 16 amino acids. Germline CDR1 is LNHDA and CDR2 is SQIVND (reference sequence). Trimming took 7 bases from V and 0 from J, leaving 16 bases between them. The rearrangement joins TRBV19 to TRBJ1-5; the D gene is possibly TRBD1 (6 bases). This clonotype was obtained from a woman aged 45-65 years with acute COVID-19. The sequenced sample was PBMCs or T cells enriched from blood (not recorded which). The CDR3 nucleotides read TGTGCCAGTAACGACAGAGGGACATATAGCAATCAGCCCCAGCATTTT. Translation gives CASNDRGTYSNQPQHF.